This T cell receptor (beta chain) was captured in a study of T cell responses to AZD1222 COVID-19 vaccine. Study at large: Second doses that came at about 4 or about 12 weeks were put together. Overall study results and limits: Females made up more of the donors, who were largely white British, and clonal diversity may have come out too low. Seropositive AZD1222 recipients at baseline numbered only 6 or 7. Following two doses of AZD1222, Spike-specific TCR breadth and depth rose.

Regarding this clone: Its antigen is currently unknown.

Measured with immunoSEQ multiplex PCR; TCRdb has only the in-frame clones, and not every one. The top ten hold approximately 3% of the sample, which has roughly 170,000 clones, approximately 90% seen once. The CDR3 has 11 residues. CDR1 and CDR2 from the germline V gene are SGHNT and YYREEE (reference sequence). V dropped 7 bases and J dropped 5 bases, with 8 bases sitting between them. The TCR originated in an adult in good health. The starting material was peripheral blood, obtained on day 0 of AZD1222 vaccination. The rearrangement uses TRBV5-4 and TRBJ2-3; D gene uncertain. The CDR3: CASGSLDTQYF. CDR3 in DNA: TGTGCCAGCGGAAGTTTAGATACGCAGTATTTT.